These 11 T cell receptor beta chains originate from one sample sequenced in a study of cytomegalovirus exposure and HLA in healthy donors. The PCR ran on 60 Vbeta and 13 Jbeta primers. Profiling relied on immunoSEQ multiplex PCR, and the TCRdb table lists in-frame clones only, not all of them. The repertoire consists of over 65,000 clones, with 75% occurring once and the leading ten covering more than 7%. Material for sequencing was PBMCs. These receptor sequences come from a woman aged 40 to 55 in good health and CMV-seronegative.

The chain combines TRBV7-3 with TRBJ2-2; D call uncertain. The germline V and J ends were trimmed by 1 base and 7 bases, with 10 bases remaining between them. The CDR3 contains 14 residues. Germline V gene data show CDR1 as SGHTA and CDR2 as FQGTGA. CDR3 bases: TGTGCCAGCAGCTTAAACGGTCTTGGCGGGGAGCTGTTTTTT. This codes for CASSLNGLGGELFF. The variable domain in full, completed from reference TRBV7-3 and TRBJ2-2, reads GAGVSQTPSNKVTEKGKYVELRCDPISGHTALYWYRQSLGQGPEFLIYFQGTGAADDSGLPNDRFFAVRPEGSVSTLKIQRTERGDSAVYLCASSLNGLGGELFFGEGSRLTVL.

The rearrangement joins TRBV19 to TRBJ2-5; the D gene is possibly TRBD2 (6 bases). Germline lookup yields CDR1 LNHDA and CDR2 SQIVND (reference sequence). The CDR3 sequence is 14 residues long. Trimming removed 3 bases at V and 5 bases at J, with 13 bases between. CDR3 region: CASSMEGTGETQYF. In nucleotides, the CDR3 is TGTGCCAGTAGTATGGAGGGGACGGGGGAGACCCAGTACTTC.

This clone has a single count. The genes are TRBV6-5 and TRBJ1-6, with 7 bases lining up with TRBD1. The junction had 8 bases not matched to a gene; V was cut back by 9 bases and J by 6 bases. The CDR3 is 14 residues long. Germline CDR1 MNHEY, CDR2 SVGAGI. In nucleotides, the CDR3 is TGTGCCAGTAAAACTGACAGGGTTAATTCACCCCTCCACTTT. It is translated as CASKTDRVNSPLHF.

This chain joins TRBV5-6 and TRBJ2-7; a possible D gene is TRBD2 (6 bases). Trimming cost V 4 bases and J 7 bases, with 15 bases left between them. Per germline, CDR1 SGHDT and CDR2 YYEEEE. This CDR3 contains 13 residues. The CDR3 DNA reads as TGTGCCAGCAGCATTGGGCCTGGGGGGGAGCAGTACTTC. It specifies CASSIGPGGEQYF.

This clone was seen more than once but under ten times. The gene calls are TRBV28 and TRBJ2-7, with 12 bases identical to TRBD2. The CDR3 runs 16 residues. The V gene's germline CDR1 is MDHEN and CDR2 SYDVKM. V dropped 3 bases and J dropped 7; count of bases not matched to a gene: 10. CDR3 DNA: TGTGCCAGCAGTTTCCGCAGACTAGCGGGAGCGGAAGAGCAGTACTTC. Amino acids: CASSFRRLAGAEEQYF.

This chain connects TRBV9 to TRBJ2-2; D is unresolved. Germline assignment: CDR1 SGDLS and CDR2 YYNGEE. The CDR3 is made up of 17 amino acids. Trimming shortened V by 0 bases and J by 4 bases, and 16 bases separated the two germline ends. The CDR3 DNA is TGTGCCAGCAGCGTAGCGGTAAACCGAGGAAGCACCGGGGAGCTGTTTTTT. It codes for CASSVAVNRGSTGELFF.

The V call is TRBV27, the J call TRBJ2-3; possibly TRBD2 for D (7 bases). CDR1 and CDR2 (germline): MNHEY, SMNVEV (reference sequence). The germline V and J ends were trimmed by 3 bases and 1 base, with 14 bases remaining between them. The length of the CDR3 is 16 residues. CDR3 protein: CASSFRGGRRTDTQYF. CDR3 bases: TGTGCCAGCAGTTTTAGGGGGGGGAGACGCACAGATACGCAGTATTTT.

This clone was picked up a small number of times. The chain links TRBV6-1 to TRBJ1-1; 8 bases map to TRBD1. This CDR3 comprises 16 residues. V lost 3 bases and J lost 1; bases outside the gene matches: 7. Per the germline V gene, CDR1 is MNHNS and CDR2 is SASEGT. CDR3 DNA: TGTGCCAGCAGTGATCTTGGACAGGGAAAGAACACTGAAGCTTTCTTT. Translated, it gives CASSDLGQGKNTEAFF.

This clone was seen only a few times. The chain carries TRBV6-6 and TRBJ1-5; 8 positions agree with TRBD1. Germline trimming cut 0 bases from V and 12 bases from J; bases unmatched to any gene: 10. There are 15 residues in the CDR3. The germline V gene has CDR1 MNHNY and CDR2 SVGAGI (reference sequence). CDR3 sequence: CASSYSTGQAKLQHF. The CDR3 DNA sequence: TGTGCCAGCAGTTACTCGACGGGACAGGCGAAACTCCAGCATTTT.

The rearrangement joins TRBV5-1 to TRBJ2-2, with a weak D call TRBD1 (5 bases). In germline, CDR1 is SGHRS, CDR2 YFSETQ. Trimming cost V 0 bases and J 6 bases, with 6 bases left between them. The CDR3 has 13 residues. The CDR3 sequence: CASSLGRAGELFF. Written as DNA, the CDR3 is TGCGCCAGCAGCTTGGGCAGGGCCGGGGAGCTGTTTTTT.

Remarks on this clone: Other DNA sequences in this specimen translate into the identical CDR3. The chain is built from TRBV2 and TRBJ2-1; D call uncertain. V dropped 0 bases and J dropped 7 bases, with 4 bases sitting between them. This CDR3 spans 12 amino acids. Per the germline V gene, CDR1 is SNHLY and CDR2 is FYNNEI. The CDR3 is CASSEAANEQFF. The CDR3 nucleotides read TGTGCCAGCAGTGAAGCGGCAAATGAGCAGTTCTTC.